This T cell receptor beta chain originates from a study of T cell responses to AZD1222 COVID-19 vaccine. Looked up from germline, CDR1 is MNHEY and CDR2 is SVGEGT. The CDR3 totals 17 residues. V was clipped by 3 bases and J by 6 bases, with 21 bases between them. In the case of this clone: Antigen specificity is unknown.

Study-level results: Vaccine-associated CD4 TCRs ranged over spike, dominating at 160-218 and 743-854. Among spike-specific TCRs, nearly half reportedly target unmutated variant regions. The study identified only a handful of AZD1222 recipients as seropositive at baseline.

Researchers grouped second doses given at about 4 or about 12 weeks into one pool. Sequencing used immunoSEQ multiplex PCR; TCRdb keeps in-frame clones, though not all of them. Of 110,000 or so clones listed, around 88% are singletons. The source is an adult who received the AZD1222 COVID-19 vaccine. The chain is built from TRBV6-2 or TRBV6-3 and TRBJ1-5; tentative D call: TRBD1 (5 bases). The specimen comprised peripheral blood, sampled 28 days after the second AZD1222 dose. The CDR3: CASSYGAGRTQFQPQHF. The CDR3 DNA sequence: TGTGCCAGCAGTTATGGGGCGGGAAGAACTCAATTTCAGCCCCAGCATTTT.